One and the same sample provided the 24 T cell receptor beta chains below, sequenced in a study of cytomegalovirus exposure and HLA in healthy donors. PCR employed 60 Vbeta and 13 Jbeta primers. The table came from immunoSEQ multiplex PCR; TCRdb's copy has only in-frame clones and leaves some out. This table has about 180,000 clones, more than 60% appearing once. The sequencing input was PBMCs. The source of these receptors is a woman in her fifties or sixties in good health and CMV-seropositive.

As DNA, the CDR3 is TGCGCCAGCAGCTTGGTTAGCAGGGTAAACCCGATAGACACCGGGGAGCTGTTTTTT. Translation: CASSLVSRVNPIDTGELFF. The chain couples TRBV5-1 to TRBJ2-2; a possible D gene is TRBD1 (5 bases). The CDR3 is made up of 19 amino acids. Germline lookup yields CDR1 SGHRS and CDR2 YFSETQ. V was shortened by 0 bases and J by 3 bases, with 21 bases between the two germline ends.

The V gene is TRBV30, the J gene TRBJ1-5; TRBD1 aligns across 9 bases. Germline CDR1 GTSNPN, CDR2 SVGIG (reference sequence). Trimming at V came to 2 bases and at J to 5 bases, leaving 4 bases not matched to a gene. The CDR3 length is 14 residues. The CDR3 region is CAWSQRQGDQPQHF. The DNA of the CDR3 is TGTGCCTGGAGTCAGAGACAGGGGGATCAGCCCCAGCATTTT. Complete variable domain (other parts from reference TRBV30 and TRBJ1-5): SQTIHQWPATLVQPVGSPLSLECTVEGTSNPNLYWYRQAAGRGLQLLFYSVGIGQISSEVPQNLSASRPQDRQFILSSKKLLLSDSGFYLCAWSQRQGDQPQHFGDGTRLSIL.

The chain employs TRBV9 and TRBJ1-1; D might be TRBD1 (5 bases). This CDR3 contains 14 residues. With 1 base removed from V and 1 base from J, the gap between germline ends came to 8 bases. Germline V gene lookup returns CDR1 SGDLS and CDR2 YYNGEE. The CDR3 sequence is CASSVLTGNTEAFF. In DNA, the CDR3 is TGTGCCAGCAGCGTACTCACAGGGAACACTGAAGCTTTCTTT.

The chain carries TRBV5-6 and TRBJ1-5; TRBD1 matches at 7 bases. CDR1 and CDR2 (germline): SGHDT, YYEEEE. The trim removed 0 bases at V and 6 bases at J, leaving 6 bases unmatched. CDR3 size: 15 residues. The CDR3 nucleotides are TGTGCCAGCAGCTTGGTCGGGAACAGGGGTCAGCCCCAGCATTTT. Protein product: CASSLVGNRGQPQHF.

The chain has TRBV18 and TRBJ1-5, with 10 bases lining up with TRBD1. CDR1 KGHSH and CDR2 LQKENI come from the germline V gene. V trimming: 3 bases; J trimming: 6 bases; junction bases outside the gene matches: 8. The CDR3 consists of 16 residues. CDR3 DNA sequence: TGTGCCAGCTCACCGATCCGGGACAGGGGAGTTCAGCCCCAGCATTTT. This codes for CASSPIRDRGVQPQHF.

The chain uses TRBV18 and TRBJ1-5; 7 bases agree with TRBD1. Germline V lookup: CDR1 KGHSH, CDR2 LQKENI. Trimming took 5 bases from V and 0 from J; bases not matched to a gene: 7. The CDR3 is 16 amino acids. The CDR3: CASSSNRGYSNQPQHF. Written as DNA, the CDR3 is TGTGCCAGCTCAAGTAACAGGGGTTATAGCAATCAGCCCCAGCATTTT.

The count of this clone is one. The chain joins TRBV6-6 to TRBJ2-7; 8 bases align to TRBD2. Germline CDR1 and CDR2: MNHNY and SVGAGI (reference sequence). V lost 8 bases to trimming and J lost 4 bases; unmatched junction nucleotides: 10. There are 14 residues in the CDR3. For the CDR3, the DNA is TGTGCCAGCTCCCGGGGGGGAGAGCTATACGAGCAGTACTTC. Protein product: CASSRGGELYEQYF.

The chain recombines TRBV7-2 with TRBJ2-7; D is possibly TRBD2 (5 bases). V was shortened by 1 base and J by 4 bases, with 11 bases between the two germline ends. Germline V gene sequence: CDR1 SGHTA, CDR2 FQGNSA. This CDR3 spans 14 amino acids. The CDR3 DNA follows: TGTGCCAGCAGCTTAGGAGGGTTACAGTACGAGCAGTACTTC. It yields the protein CASSLGGLQYEQYF.

The chain is built from TRBV7-9 and TRBJ1-5; no definite D call. This CDR3 has 16 residues. The germline V gene has CDR1 SEHNR and CDR2 FQNEAQ (reference sequence). V was cut by 5 bases and J by 6 bases, with 20 bases left in between. For the CDR3, the DNA is TGTGCCAGCAGCCTCCCCGCTAGGGAGAAAACTCAGCCCCAGCATTTT. As protein: CASSLPAREKTQPQHF.

This clone was found a few times. V and J are TRBV30 and TRBJ2-7, with D uncertain. The V gene's germline CDR1 is GTSNPN and CDR2 SVGIG (reference sequence). The germline V and J ends were trimmed by 0 bases and 2 bases, with 8 bases remaining between them. The CDR3 is made up of 13 amino acids. The CDR3 loop reads CAWSVLEPYEQYF. Written as DNA, the CDR3 is TGTGCCTGGAGTGTGCTAGAACCCTACGAGCAGTACTTC.

The chain recombines TRBV18 with TRBJ1-2; D unclear. This CDR3 is 14 amino acids long. V was pared by 6 bases and J by 4 bases, with 15 bases between. Germline CDR1 reads KGHSH; CDR2 reads LQKENI. In DNA form, the CDR3 reads TGTGCCAGCTCTCCTGAAGACATCCCCTATGGCTACACCTTC. Amino acid sequence: CASSPEDIPYGYTF.

This clone was observed a handful of times. The chain recombines TRBV28 with TRBJ2-7; weak D call: TRBD1 (6 bases). The CDR3 length is 13 residues. The V gene's germline CDR1 is MDHEN and CDR2 SYDVKM. The V gene lost 5 bases and the J gene lost 5 bases, with 13 bases spanning the gap. The CDR3 protein is CASSRTALNEQYF. CDR3 coding DNA: TGTGCCAGCAGTCGGACAGCGCTGAACGAGCAGTACTTC.

This chain uses TRBV4-2 with TRBJ1-2; D unresolved. Germline V lookup: CDR1 LGHNA, CDR2 YNFKEQ. Trimming stripped 0 bases from V and 0 bases from J, with 11 bases between. The CDR3 is 16 amino acids. CDR3 protein: CASSQEGSGTNYGYTF. CDR3 in DNA: TGTGCCAGCAGCCAAGAGGGGTCCGGGACTAACTATGGCTACACCTTC.

The chain joins TRBV19 to TRBJ1-5; maybe TRBD1 (6 bases). The CDR3 length is 14 residues. V dropped 9 bases and J dropped 4 bases, with 16 bases sitting between them. Per germline, CDR1 LNHDA and CDR2 SQIVND (reference sequence). The CDR3 spells CASAQTGSNQPQHF. In DNA, the CDR3 is TGTGCCAGCGCCCAGACAGGTAGTAATCAGCCCCAGCATTTT.

V is TRBV7-9 and J is TRBJ2-1, with D possibly TRBD1 on 6 matching bases. CDR1 is SEHNR, CDR2 FQNEAQ, per germline (reference sequence). Deletions cut 5 bases from V and 2 bases from J, with 13 bases between. There are 15 residues in the CDR3. CDR3 sequence: CASSPRGGTYNEQFF. CDR3 coding DNA: TGTGCCAGCAGCCCCCGAGGGGGTACCTACAATGAGCAGTTCTTC.

In this sample, this clone turned up a few times. V usage is TRBV7-2 and J usage is TRBJ2-7, with 9 bases fitting TRBD2. The CDR3 runs to 16 residues. V dropped 1 base and J dropped 5; count of bases not matched to a gene: 9. Germline values: CDR1 SGHTA, CDR2 FQGNSA. CDR3 loop: CASSLVSSGGIHEQYF. The CDR3 bases are TGTGCCAGCAGCTTAGTTAGTAGCGGGGGTATCCACGAGCAGTACTTC.

The V gene is TRBV9, the J gene TRBJ2-1, with TRBD2 matching 9 bases. Germline-derived CDR1 and CDR2 are SGDLS and YYNGEE. The junction had 11 bases not matched to a gene; V was cut back by 0 bases and J by 1 base. The CDR3 runs to 19 residues. The CDR3 region has the DNA TGTGCCAGCAGCGTAGTTGGTGCGGGGGGGTCGGGGTCCTACAATGAGCAGTTCTTC. This encodes CASSVVGAGGSGSYNEQFF.

This rearrangement joins TRBV5-8 to TRBJ2-1; D gene uncertain. V lost 6 bases to trimming and J lost 8 bases, with 18 bases between them. The length of the CDR3 is 14 residues. Germline values: CDR1 SGHTS, CDR2 YDEGEE. CDR3 amino acids: CASTRSWSQDEQFF. The CDR3 coding sequence is TGTGCCAGCACCCGAAGTTGGTCCCAGGATGAGCAGTTCTTC.

Only a few counts were recorded for this clone. The genes are TRBV7-3 and TRBJ2-1; 11 bases are shared with TRBD2. Trimming cost V 5 bases and J 8 bases; bases outside gene matches: 11. The germline V gene encodes CDR1 SGHTA and CDR2 FQGTGA. This CDR3 region has 16 residues. The CDR3 bases are TGTGCCAGCAGCCTGTTAGCGGGGGGGACTTGGGATGAGCAGTTCTTC. It translates to CASSLLAGGTWDEQFF.

V and J are TRBV4-1 and TRBJ1-4; 9 nucleotides align to TRBD1. J gave up 5 bases and V 1 base, and 2 bases lay outside the gene matches. Germline V gives CDR1 MGHRA, CDR2 YSYEKL. The CDR3 spans 15 residues. CDR3 region: CASSQGTGVNEKLFF. The CDR3 nucleotides are TGCGCCAGCAGCCAAGGGACAGGGGTGAATGAAAAACTGTTTTTT.

This clone was seen just once. The chain uses TRBV27 and TRBJ2-7; 7 nucleotides agree with TRBD1. CDR3 length: 14 residues. The V and J ends lost 5 bases and 7 bases, in that order; junction bases with no gene match: 11. The germline gives CDR1 MNHEY, CDR2 SMNVEV (reference sequence). In DNA form, the CDR3 reads TGTGCCAGCAGTCCTTCCCGGGACAGCCAAGAGCAGTACTTC. Amino acids: CASSPSRDSQEQYF.

This clone has only a few counts. The chain is built from TRBV11-3 and TRBJ2-2, with 13 bases fitting TRBD2. J lost 6 bases, V lost 3 bases, and 1 base had no gene match. This CDR3 spans 15 amino acids. In germline, CDR1 is SGHNT, CDR2 YENEEA. The CDR3 DNA sequence: TGTGCCAGCAGCTTCGGACTAGCGGGAGCCGGGGAGCTGTTTTTT. This encodes CASSFGLAGAGELFF. Based on the CDR3 plus reference TRBV11-3 and TRBJ2-2, the full variable domain is EAGVVQSPRYKIIEKKQPVAFWCNPISGHNTLYWYLQNLGQGPELLIRYENEEAVDDSQLPKDRFSAERLKGVDSTLKIQPAELGDSAVYLCASSFGLAGAGELFFGEGSRLTVL.

The table lists this clone with a few counts. This chain connects TRBV10-3 to TRBJ2-5, with unresolved D. V was pared by 4 bases and J by 5 bases, with 5 bases between. The CDR3 covers 11 residues. CDR1 and CDR2 (germline): ENHRY, SYGVKD. CDR3 sequence (DNA): TGTGCCATCAGTGTGGAGGAGACCCAGTACTTC. It yields the protein CAISVEETQYF.

The chain has TRBV5-1 and TRBJ2-5, with TRBD1 as a possible D gene (6 bases). CDR1 is SGHRS and CDR2 is YFSETQ in the germline V gene. This CDR3 spans 15 amino acids. V was pared by 0 bases and J by 5 bases, with 14 bases between. CDR3 sequence (DNA): TGCGCCAGCAGCTTGGATGGGGGCGTGAGGGAGACCCAGTACTTC. Amino acid sequence: CASSLDGGVRETQYF.